This TCR beta chain was recovered during a study of esophageal squamous cell carcinoma under preoperative chemotherapy. Germline assignment: CDR1 SGHTA and CDR2 FQGNSA. The CDR3 consists of 16 residues. This sample's time point: before preoperative PTX-NDP chemotherapy. Comment on this clonotype: Germline and junction disagree at one end, which may indicate a read error.

TCRdb passed the PCR reads through MiXCR, listing each CDR3 protein once. Of 15,000 or so distinct CDR3 sequences listed, more than 45% were seen once; the top ten hold around 30%. The chain links TRBV7-2 to TRBJ2-3, with a weak D call TRBD2 (5 bases). Collection took place from a patient given preoperative chemotherapy. The sequence was obtained from a human donor with esophageal squamous cell carcinoma. The donor label of this sample is uncertain. CDR3 DNA sequence: TGTGCCAGCGGCGGACGAGAGGGCGGTAACAAAGATACCCAGTATTTT. It yields the protein CASGGREGGNKDTQYF. The variable domain in full, completed from reference TRBV7-2 and TRBJ2-3, reads GAGVSQSPSNKVTEKGKDVELRCDPISGHTALYWYRQSLGQGLEFLIYFQGNSAPDKSGLPSDRFSAERTGGSVSTLTIQRTQQEDSAVYLCASGGREGGNKDTQYFGPGTRLTVL.